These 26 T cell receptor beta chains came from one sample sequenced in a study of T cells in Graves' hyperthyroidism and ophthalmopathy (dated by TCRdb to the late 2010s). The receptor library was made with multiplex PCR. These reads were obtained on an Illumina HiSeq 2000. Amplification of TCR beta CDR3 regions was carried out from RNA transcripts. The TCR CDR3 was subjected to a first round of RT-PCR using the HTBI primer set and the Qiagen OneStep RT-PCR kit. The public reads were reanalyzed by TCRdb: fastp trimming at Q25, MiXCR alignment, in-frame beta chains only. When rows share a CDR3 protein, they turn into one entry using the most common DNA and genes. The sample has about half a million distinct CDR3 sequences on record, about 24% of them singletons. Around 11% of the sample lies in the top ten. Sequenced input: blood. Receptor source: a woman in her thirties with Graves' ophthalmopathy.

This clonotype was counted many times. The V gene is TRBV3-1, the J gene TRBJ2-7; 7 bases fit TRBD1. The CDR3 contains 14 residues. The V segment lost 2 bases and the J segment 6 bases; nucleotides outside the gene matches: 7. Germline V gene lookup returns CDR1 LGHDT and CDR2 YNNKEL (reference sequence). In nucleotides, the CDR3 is TGTGCCAGCAGCCAAACCGGGACAGTCTTCGAGCAGTACTTC. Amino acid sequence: CASSQTGTVFEQYF.

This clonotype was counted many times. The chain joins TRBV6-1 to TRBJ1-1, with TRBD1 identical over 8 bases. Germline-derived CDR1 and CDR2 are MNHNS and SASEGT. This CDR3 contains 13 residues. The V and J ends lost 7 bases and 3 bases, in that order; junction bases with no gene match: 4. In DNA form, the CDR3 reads TGTGCCAGCAATCTACAGGGGGACACTGAAGCTTTCTTT. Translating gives CASNLQGDTEAFF.

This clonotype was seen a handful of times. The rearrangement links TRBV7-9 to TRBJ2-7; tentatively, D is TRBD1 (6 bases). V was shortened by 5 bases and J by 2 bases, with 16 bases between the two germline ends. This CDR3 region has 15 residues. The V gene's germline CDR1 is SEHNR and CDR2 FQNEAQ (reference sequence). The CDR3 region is CASSPTGSSPYEQYF. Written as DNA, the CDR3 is TGTGCCAGCAGCCCGACAGGTTCCTCACCCTACGAGCAGTACTTC. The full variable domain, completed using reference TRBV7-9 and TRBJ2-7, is DTGVSQNPRHKITKRGQNVTFRCDPISEHNRLYWYRQTLGQGPEFLTYFQNEAQLEKSRLLSDRFSAERPKGSFSTLEIQRTEQGDSAMYLCASSPTGSSPYEQYFGPGTRLTVT.

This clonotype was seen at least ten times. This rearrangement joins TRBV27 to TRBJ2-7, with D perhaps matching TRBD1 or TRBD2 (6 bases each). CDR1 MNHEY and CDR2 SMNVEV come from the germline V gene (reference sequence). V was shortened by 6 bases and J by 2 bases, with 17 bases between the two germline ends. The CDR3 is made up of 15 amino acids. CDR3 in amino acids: CASSPGARGTYEQYF. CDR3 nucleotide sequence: TGTGCCAGCAGCCCAGGGGCCCGGGGGACCTACGAGCAGTACTTC.

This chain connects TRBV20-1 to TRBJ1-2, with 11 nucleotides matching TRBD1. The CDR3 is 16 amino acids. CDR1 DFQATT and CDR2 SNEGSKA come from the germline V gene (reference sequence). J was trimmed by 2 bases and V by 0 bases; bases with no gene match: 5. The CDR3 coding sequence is TGCAGTGCTAGAGATGGGGACAGGGGGGCCAACTATGGCTACACCTTC. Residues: CSARDGDRGANYGYTF.

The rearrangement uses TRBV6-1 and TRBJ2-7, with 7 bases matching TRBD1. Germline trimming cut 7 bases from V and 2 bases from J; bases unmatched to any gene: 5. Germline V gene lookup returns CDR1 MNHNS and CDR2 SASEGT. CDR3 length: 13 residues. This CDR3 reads CASNRDSTYEQYF. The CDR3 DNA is TGTGCCAGCAACCGGGACAGCACCTACGAGCAGTACTTC.

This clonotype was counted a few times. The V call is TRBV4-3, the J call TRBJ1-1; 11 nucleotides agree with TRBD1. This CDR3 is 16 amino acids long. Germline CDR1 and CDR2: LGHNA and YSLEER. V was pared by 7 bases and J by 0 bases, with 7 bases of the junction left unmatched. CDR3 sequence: CASTPGQGVMNTEAFF. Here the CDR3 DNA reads TGCGCCAGCACGCCGGGACAGGGGGTCATGAACACTGAAGCTTTCTTT.

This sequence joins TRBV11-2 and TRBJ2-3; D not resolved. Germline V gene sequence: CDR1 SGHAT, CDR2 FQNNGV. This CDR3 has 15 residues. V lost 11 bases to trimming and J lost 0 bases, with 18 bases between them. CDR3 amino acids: CASTTHSASTDTQYF. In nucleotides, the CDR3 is TGTGCCTCCACGACTCACAGTGCTAGCACAGATACGCAGTATTTT.

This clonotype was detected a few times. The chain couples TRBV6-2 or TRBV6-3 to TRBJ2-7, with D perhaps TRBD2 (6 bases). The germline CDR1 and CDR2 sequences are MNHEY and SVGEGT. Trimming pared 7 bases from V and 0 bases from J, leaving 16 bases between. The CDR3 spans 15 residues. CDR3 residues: CASKPRGLISYEQYF. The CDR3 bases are TGTGCCAGCAAACCGCGGGGCCTTATCTCCTACGAGCAGTACTTC.

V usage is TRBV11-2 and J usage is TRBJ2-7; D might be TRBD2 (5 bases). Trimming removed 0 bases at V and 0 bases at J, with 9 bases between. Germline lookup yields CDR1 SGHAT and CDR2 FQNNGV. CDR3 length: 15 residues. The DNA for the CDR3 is TGTGCCAGCAGCTTAGATGCGGGTCTCTCCTACGAGCAGTACTTC. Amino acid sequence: CASSLDAGLSYEQYF.

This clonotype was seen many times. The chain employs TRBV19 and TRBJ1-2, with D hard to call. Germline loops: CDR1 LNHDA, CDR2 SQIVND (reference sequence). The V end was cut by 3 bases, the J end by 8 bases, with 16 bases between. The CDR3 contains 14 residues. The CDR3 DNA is TGTGCCAGTAGTATTGATGGAGGAAAGCTCGGCTACACCTTC. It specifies CASSIDGGKLGYTF.

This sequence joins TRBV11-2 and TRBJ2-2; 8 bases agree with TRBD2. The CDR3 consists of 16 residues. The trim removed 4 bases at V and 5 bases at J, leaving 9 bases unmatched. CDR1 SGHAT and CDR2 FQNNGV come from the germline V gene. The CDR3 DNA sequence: TGTGCCAGCAGCTCCCAAGCGGGGGTGATTACCGGGGAGCTGTTTTTT. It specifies CASSSQAGVITGELFF.

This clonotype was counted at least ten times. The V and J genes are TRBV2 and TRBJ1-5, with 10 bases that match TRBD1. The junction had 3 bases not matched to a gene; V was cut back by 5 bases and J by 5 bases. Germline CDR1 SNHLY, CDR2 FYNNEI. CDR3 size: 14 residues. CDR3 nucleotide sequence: TGTGCCAGCAGTTGGGACAGGGGAGATCAGCCCCAGCATTTT. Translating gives CASSWDRGDQPQHF.

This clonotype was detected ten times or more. DNA for the CDR3: TGTGCCAGCAGCTACACAATGAACACTGAAGCTTTCTTT. Protein sequence: CASSYTMNTEAFF. J is TRBJ1-1 and V is TRBV3-1; D is unclear. Germline V gives CDR1 LGHDT, CDR2 YNNKEL (reference sequence). The CDR3 has 13 amino acids. V was shortened by 5 bases and J by 0 bases, with 7 bases between the two germline ends.

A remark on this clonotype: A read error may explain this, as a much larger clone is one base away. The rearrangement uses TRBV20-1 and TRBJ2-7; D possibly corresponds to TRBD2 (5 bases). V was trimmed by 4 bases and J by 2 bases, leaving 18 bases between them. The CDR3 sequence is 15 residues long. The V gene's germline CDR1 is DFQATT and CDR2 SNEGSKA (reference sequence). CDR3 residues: CSATRHGGIAYEQYF. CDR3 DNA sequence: TGCAGTGCTACGCGACATGGAGGAATAGCCTACGAGCAGTACTTC.

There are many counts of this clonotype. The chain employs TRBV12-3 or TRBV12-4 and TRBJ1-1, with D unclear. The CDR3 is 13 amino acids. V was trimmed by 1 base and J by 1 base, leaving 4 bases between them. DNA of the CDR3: TGTGCCAGCAGTTTAGTGGCGAACACTGAAGCTTTCTTT. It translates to CASSLVANTEAFF.

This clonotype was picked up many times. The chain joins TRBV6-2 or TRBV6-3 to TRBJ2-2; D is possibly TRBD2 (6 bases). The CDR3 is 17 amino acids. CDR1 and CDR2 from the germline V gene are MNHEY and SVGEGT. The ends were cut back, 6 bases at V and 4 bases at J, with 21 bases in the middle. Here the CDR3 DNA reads TGTGCCAGCAGCCGCCGGGACTCCCGCCTCAGCACCGGGGAGCTGTTTTTT. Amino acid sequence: CASSRRDSRLSTGELFF.

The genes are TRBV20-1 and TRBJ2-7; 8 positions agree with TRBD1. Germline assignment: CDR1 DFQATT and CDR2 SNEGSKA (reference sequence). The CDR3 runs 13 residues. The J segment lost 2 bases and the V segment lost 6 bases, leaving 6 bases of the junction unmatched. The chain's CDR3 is CSAKDRGTYEQYF. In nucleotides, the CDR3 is TGCAGTGCCAAAGACAGGGGAACCTACGAGCAGTACTTC.

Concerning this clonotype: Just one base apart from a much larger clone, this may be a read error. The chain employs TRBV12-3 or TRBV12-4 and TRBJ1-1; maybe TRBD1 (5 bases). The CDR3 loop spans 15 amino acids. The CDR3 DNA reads TGTGCCAGCAACCGAATTTTGGGGGTTAACACTGGAGCTTTCTTT. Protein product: CASNRILGVNTGAFF.

In nucleotides, the CDR3 is TGTGCCAGCAGCTCCGCCCCCCCGACAGGTACGAACACTGAAGCTTTCTTT. This codes for CASSSAPPTGTNTEAFF. The chain uses TRBV11-1 and TRBJ1-1; D might be TRBD1 (6 bases). The CDR3 runs 17 residues. V lost 4 bases and J lost 1, with 19 bases in between. CDR1 and CDR2 (germline): SGHAT, FQDESV (reference sequence).

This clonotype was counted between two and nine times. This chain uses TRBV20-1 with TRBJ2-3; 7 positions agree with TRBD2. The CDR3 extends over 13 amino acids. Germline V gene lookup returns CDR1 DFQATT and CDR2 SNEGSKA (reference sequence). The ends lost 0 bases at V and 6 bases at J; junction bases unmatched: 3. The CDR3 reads CSARELASDTQYF. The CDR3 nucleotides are TGCAGTGCTAGAGAACTAGCGTCGGATACGCAGTATTTT.

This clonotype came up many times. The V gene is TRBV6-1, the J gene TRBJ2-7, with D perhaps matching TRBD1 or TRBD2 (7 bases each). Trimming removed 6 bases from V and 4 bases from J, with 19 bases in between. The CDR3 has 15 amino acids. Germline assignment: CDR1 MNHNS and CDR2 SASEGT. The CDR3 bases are TGTGCCAGCAGCCTACAAGGGAGGGGGCCTTACGAGCAGTACTTC. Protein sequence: CASSLQGRGPYEQYF.

The CDR3 sequence: CASSFYRGIGELFF. The CDR3 DNA sequence: TGTGCCAGCAGCTTCTACCGGGGCATCGGGGAGCTGTTTTTT. V usage is TRBV7-9 and J usage is TRBJ2-2, with D possibly being TRBD1 or TRBD2 (5 bases each). Germline values: CDR1 SEHNR, CDR2 FQNEAQ (reference sequence). Between the trimmed V and J ends, which lost 3 bases and 7 bases, there was a span of 12 bases. This CDR3 spans 14 amino acids. Full variable domain (missing parts from reference TRBV7-9 and TRBJ2-2): DTGVSQNPRHKITKRGQNVTFRCDPISEHNRLYWYRQTLGQGPEFLTYFQNEAQLEKSRLLSDRFSAERPKGSFSTLEIQRTEQGDSAMYLCASSFYRGIGELFFGEGSRLTVL.

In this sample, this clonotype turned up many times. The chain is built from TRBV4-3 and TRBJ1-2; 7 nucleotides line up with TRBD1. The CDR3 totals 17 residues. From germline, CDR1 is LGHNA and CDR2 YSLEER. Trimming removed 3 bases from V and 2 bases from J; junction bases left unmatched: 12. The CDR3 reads CASSQSLPGQQNYGYTF. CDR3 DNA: TGCGCCAGCAGCCAGTCTTTACCGGGACAGCAAAACTATGGCTACACCTTC.

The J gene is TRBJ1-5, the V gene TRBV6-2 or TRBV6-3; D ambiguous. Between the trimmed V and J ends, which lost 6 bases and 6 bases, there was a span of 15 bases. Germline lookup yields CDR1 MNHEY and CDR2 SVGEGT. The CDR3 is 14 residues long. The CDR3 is CASSLTAAVQPQHF. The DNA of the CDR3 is TGTGCCAGCAGCTTAACGGCGGCGGTTCAGCCCCAGCATTTT.

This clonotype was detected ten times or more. CDR3 region: CASSPHTGTSGDYEQYF. The CDR3 DNA sequence: TGTGCCAGCAGCCCCCACACCGGGACTAGCGGAGACTACGAGCAGTACTTC. The V call is TRBV11-1, the J call TRBJ2-7, with 11 positions matching TRBD2. The V and J ends lost 5 bases and 3 bases, in that order; junction bases with no gene match: 12. Germline loops: CDR1 SGHAT, CDR2 FQDESV (reference sequence). CDR3 length equals 17 residues.